This T cell receptor (beta chain) was documented in a study of OX40 agonist ivuxolimab in advanced cancers. Background on the study: Partial responses, seen in three patients, involved one hepatocellular carcinoma and two cutaneous melanomas.

Germline V CDR1 and CDR2: MNHNY, SVGAGI (reference sequence). CDR3 length: 15 residues. V lost 6 bases, J lost 5 bases, and 9 bases stayed unmatched. Clones were sequenced by immunoSEQ multiplex PCR, and TCRdb holds only the in-frame ones, with some missing. The sample shows some 100,000 clones, around 84% of them seen only once. This clone was observed a few times. V gene TRBV6-6 combines with J gene TRBJ1-5; TRBD1 matches 8 bases. This sample comprised CD4+ or CD8+ T cells sorted from blood, obtained in a trial of the OX40 agonist ivuxolimab. The source of this sequence is an adult with an advanced solid tumor such as melanoma, head and neck, liver or kidney cancer. This CDR3 reads CASSLTGDGYQPQHF. The CDR3 DNA follows: TGTGCCAGCAGCCTGACAGGGGACGGCTATCAGCCCCAGCATTTT.